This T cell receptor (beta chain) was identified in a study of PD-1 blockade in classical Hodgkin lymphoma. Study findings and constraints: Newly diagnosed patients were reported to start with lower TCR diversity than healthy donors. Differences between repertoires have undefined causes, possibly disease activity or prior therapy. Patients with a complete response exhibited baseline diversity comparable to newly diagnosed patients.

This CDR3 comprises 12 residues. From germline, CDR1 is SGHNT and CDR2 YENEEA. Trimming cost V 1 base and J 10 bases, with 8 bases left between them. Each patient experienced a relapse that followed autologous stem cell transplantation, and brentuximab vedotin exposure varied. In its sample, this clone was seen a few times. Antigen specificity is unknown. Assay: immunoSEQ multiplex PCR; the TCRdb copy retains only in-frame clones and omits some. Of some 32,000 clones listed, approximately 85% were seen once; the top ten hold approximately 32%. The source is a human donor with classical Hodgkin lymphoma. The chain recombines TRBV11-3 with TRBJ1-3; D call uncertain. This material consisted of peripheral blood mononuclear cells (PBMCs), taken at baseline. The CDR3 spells CASSLVAGTIYF. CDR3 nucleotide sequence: TGTGCCAGCAGCTTAGTCGCGGGGACCATATATTTT.